Here is one TCR beta chain with its context. The cDNA was generated through 5'RACE incorporating 10-nucleotide random UMIs. TCRdb re-derived calls from the 5' RACE reads in MiXCR, one entry per CDR3 protein. Of 70,000 to 90,000 distinct CDR3 sequences listed, about 5.5% are singletons. The record originates from a study of neurological immune-mediated disorders. Germline V gene data show CDR1 as ENHRY and CDR2 as SYGVKD. The CDR3 consists of 14 residues. V lost 7 bases to trimming and J lost 2 bases, with 13 bases between them. Sequenced sample: PBMCs. J is TRBJ2-3 and V is TRBV10-3; possible D gene TRBD1, 6 bases. This clonotype originated in a woman under 40 with multiple sclerosis. In DNA, the CDR3 is TGTGCCATCAATCCCAGGGGTTACACAGATACGCAGTATTTT. This gives the protein CAINPRGYTDTQYF.